These 18 T cell receptor beta chains were all obtained from the same sample, sequenced in a study of blood T cell repertoires in COVID-19. Clones were sequenced by immunoSEQ multiplex PCR, and TCRdb holds only the in-frame ones, with some missing. The sample lists around 300,000 clones; 75% to 90% were seen once. The sample was peripheral blood. All receptors derive from a woman between 45 and 65 years old with COVID-19, enrolled during active disease.

The chain has TRBV29-1 and TRBJ2-1, with D hard to call. CDR1 and CDR2 from the germline V gene are SQVTM and ANQGSEA. The CDR3 runs 13 residues. The V end was cut by 8 bases, the J end by 0 bases, with 11 bases between. CDR3 amino acids: CSIEGSSYNEQFF. CDR3 coding DNA: TGCAGCATCGAAGGCAGCTCCTACAATGAGCAGTTCTTC.

This chain connects TRBV10-2 to TRBJ1-2; weak D call: TRBD1 (5 bases). Trimming shortened V by 0 bases and J by 5 bases, and 7 bases separated the two germline ends. Germline lookup yields CDR1 WSHSY and CDR2 SAAADI. The CDR3 has 13 residues. For the CDR3, the DNA is TGCGCCAGCAGTGAGTCCAGGGTGTATGGCTACACCTTC. Translated, it gives CASSESRVYGYTF.

This clone was detected once. This rearrangement joins TRBV6-5 to TRBJ1-1; D is perhaps TRBD1 (6 bases). The CDR3 has 14 residues. Germline-derived CDR1 and CDR2 are MNHEY and SVGAGI. V was cut by 8 bases and J by 4 bases, with 17 bases left in between. CDR3 residues: CASQKQGRFTEAFF. The CDR3 DNA reads as TGTGCCAGCCAGAAACAGGGTCGCTTCACTGAAGCTTTCTTT.

V gene TRBV11-3 combines with J gene TRBJ2-3; 11 bases match TRBD2. Germline V gives CDR1 SGHNT, CDR2 YENEEA. The CDR3 covers 16 residues. The trim removed 8 bases at V and 6 bases at J, leaving 13 bases unmatched. DNA for the CDR3: TGTGCCAGCCTTTACCTCACTAGCGGGGGAGAGGATACGCAGTATTTT. Residues: CASLYLTSGGEDTQYF.

A few counts support this clone. The J gene is TRBJ2-7, the V gene TRBV6-2 or TRBV6-3; perhaps TRBD1 as D (6 bases). V gave up 5 bases and J gave up 5 bases, with 13 bases separating them. CDR1 is MNHEY and CDR2 is SVGEGT in the germline V gene. This CDR3 comprises 13 residues. The CDR3 loop is CASSDRYLDEQYF. The CDR3 bases are TGTGCCAGCAGTGACAGGTACCTCGACGAGCAGTACTTC.

The chain joins TRBV27 to TRBJ2-1, with 9 bases aligning to TRBD2. The length of the CDR3 is 16 residues. Germline trimming cut 2 bases from V and 4 bases from J; bases unmatched to any gene: 6. Germline V lookup: CDR1 MNHEY, CDR2 SMNVEV (reference sequence). The CDR3 coding sequence is TGTGCCAGCAGTTTAACGGGACTAGCCACATACAATGAGCAGTTCTTC. Its protein is CASSLTGLATYNEQFF.

J is TRBJ2-5 and V is TRBV30, with 8 nucleotides matching TRBD2. Germline CDR1 GTSNPN, CDR2 SVGIG (reference sequence). The trim removed 0 bases at V and 1 base at J, leaving 1 base unmatched. The CDR3 loop spans 14 amino acids. The CDR3 region is CAWSVGGAQETQYF. CDR3 DNA: TGTGCCTGGAGTGTCGGGGGGGCCCAAGAGACCCAGTACTTC. Full variable domain (missing parts from reference TRBV30 and TRBJ2-5): SQTIHQWPATLVQPVGSPLSLECTVEGTSNPNLYWYRQAAGRGLQLLFYSVGIGQISSEVPQNLSASRPQDRQFILSSKKLLLSDSGFYLCAWSVGGAQETQYFGPGTRLLVL.

This chain links TRBV9 with TRBJ2-7, with D hard to call. CDR3 size: 13 residues. Trimming took 0 bases from V and 1 from J, leaving 5 bases between them. From germline, CDR1 is SGDLS and CDR2 YYNGEE. CDR3 protein: CASSVGGSYEQYF. The DNA for the CDR3 is TGTGCCAGCAGCGTAGGCGGATCCTACGAGCAGTACTTC.

The table lists this clone with a few counts. This rearrangement joins TRBV5-4 to TRBJ2-7; 14 nucleotides align to TRBD2. This CDR3 is built from 17 residues. J lost 3 bases, V lost 3 bases, and 8 bases had no gene match. Germline V gene data show CDR1 as SGHNT and CDR2 as YYREEE (reference sequence). CDR3 DNA: TGTGCCAGCAGCTCTGGACTAGCGGGAGGCCCCGTCTACGAGCAGTACTTC. Its translation is CASSSGLAGGPVYEQYF.

The chain is built from TRBV2 and TRBJ1-5, with a tentative D call TRBD1 (6 bases). The CDR3 is 15 amino acids. Germline values: CDR1 SNHLY, CDR2 FYNNEI. The V gene lost 6 bases and the J gene lost 2 bases, with 14 bases spanning the gap. The CDR3 reads CASSLRDTRNQPQHF. The CDR3 DNA reads as TGTGCCAGCAGCCTAAGGGACACACGCAATCAGCCCCAGCATTTT.

The CDR3 coding sequence is TGTGCCAGCAGCCTGGGACTGCTCAATCAGCCCCAGCATTTT. Its protein product is CASSLGLLNQPQHF. The chain has TRBV5-5 and TRBJ1-5, with D possibly matching TRBD1 (5 bases). The CDR3 spans 14 residues. V was trimmed by 4 bases and J by 3 bases, leaving 11 bases between them. Looked up from germline, CDR1 is SGHKS and CDR2 is YYEKEE (reference sequence).

This chain connects TRBV5-1 to TRBJ1-1, with 8 positions matching TRBD1. The germline V gene encodes CDR1 SGHRS and CDR2 YFSETQ. The ends lost 2 bases at V and 3 bases at J; junction bases unmatched: 9. The CDR3 consists of 16 residues. This CDR3 reads CASSLPGGGGDTEAFF. CDR3 nucleotide sequence: TGCGCCAGCAGCTTACCAGGGGGCGGGGGTGACACTGAAGCTTTCTTT. The whole variable domain, filled in from reference TRBV5-1 and TRBJ1-1, reads KAGVTQTPRYLIKTRGQQVTLSCSPISGHRSVSWYQQTPGQGLQFLFEYFSETQRNKGNFPGRFSGRQFSNSRSEMNVSTLELGDSALYLCASSLPGGGGDTEAFFGQGTRLTVV.

The chain joins TRBV4-2 to TRBJ2-7, with D unclear. This CDR3 region has 13 residues. Germline CDR1 and CDR2: LGHNA and YNFKEQ. Deletions cut 2 bases from V and 4 bases from J, with 9 bases between. CDR3 DNA sequence: TGTGCCAGCAGCCAACAGGTACGGTACGAGCAGTACTTC. Its translation: CASSQQVRYEQYF.

The chain has TRBV7-9 and TRBJ2-3, with D perhaps matching TRBD2 (6 bases). Germline-derived CDR1 and CDR2 are SEHNR and FQNEAQ (reference sequence). The CDR3 is 15 residues long. The V end lost 5 bases, the J end lost 4 bases, and 16 bases lay between the germline ends. This chain's CDR3 is CASSPLEGIADTQYF. CDR3 bases: TGTGCCAGCAGCCCTCTGGAGGGAATTGCAGATACGCAGTATTTT. Full variable domain (rest looked up from reference TRBV7-9 and TRBJ2-3): DTGVSQNPRHKITKRGQNVTFRCDPISEHNRLYWYRQTLGQGPEFLTYFQNEAQLEKSRLLSDRFSAERPKGSFSTLEIQRTEQGDSAMYLCASSPLEGIADTQYFGPGTRLTVL.

The chain recombines TRBV2 with TRBJ1-6; 7 bases align to TRBD1. The ends lost 8 bases at V and 7 bases at J; junction bases unmatched: 14. The CDR3 is 16 amino acids. Germline V CDR1 and CDR2: SNHLY, FYNNEI. Here the CDR3 DNA reads TGTGCCAGCCAACCCATTCGACAGGGAGAAAATTCACCCCTCCACTTT. Its protein product is CASQPIRQGENSPLHF.

This rearrangement joins TRBV19 to TRBJ2-1; no definite D call. CDR3 length equals 16 residues. In germline, CDR1 is LNHDA, CDR2 SQIVND (reference sequence). V lost 5 bases and J 0 bases, leaving 14 bases between the germline ends. DNA of the CDR3: TGTGCCAGTAGTCTTAGACACACGAGCTCCTACAATGAGCAGTTCTTC. It encodes CASSLRHTSSYNEQFF.

The rearrangement uses TRBV29-1 and TRBJ1-1; D unclear. Germline CDR1 reads SQVTM; CDR2 reads ANQGSEA. This CDR3 has 11 amino acids. V lost 7 bases to trimming and J lost 0 bases, with 6 bases between them. The CDR3 coding sequence is TGCAGCGGACTCATGAACACTGAAGCTTTCTTT. This codes for CSGLMNTEAFF.

V gene TRBV11-2 combines with J gene TRBJ1-2; 7 nucleotides match TRBD1. This CDR3 is built from 16 residues. Germline V gene lookup returns CDR1 SGHAT and CDR2 FQNNGV. Losses at the gene ends were 5 bases for V and 2 bases for J; bases not matched to a gene: 11. CDR3 residues: CASSQNLGTANYGYTF. CDR3 nucleotide sequence: TGTGCCAGCAGCCAAAATTTAGGGACAGCAAACTATGGCTACACCTTC.